These T cell receptor beta chains were read from a single sample in a study of shared clonotypes between healthy human individuals. The assay was immunoSEQ multiplex PCR, and TCRdb's table has in-frame clones only and misses some. The sample includes about 1.1 million clones, approximately 75% of them seen just once. Sequenced material: memory CD4+ T cells from PBMCs. Every receptor here comes from a man aged 18 to 30 in good health. Some clones in this sample may be carry-over from other donors' samples. Each CDR3 is given with its conserved first and last residue. The order of the fields is CDR3 length, J gene, D gene, clone size, V gene, CDR3 DNA, CDR3 protein. D genes are given only for firm matches. Size values are once, few and many counts, or a class for expanded clones, and some rows have none.

13,TRBJ1-4,-,-,TRBV11-2,TGTGCCAGCAGCCCTAACCAGGGTAAAAAACTGTTTTTT,CASSPNQGKKLFF
16,TRBJ2-2,TRBD2,-,TRBV6-6,TGTGCCAGCAGTTACCGACCCGGACTAGCGGGAGGGGAGCTGTTTTTT,CASSYRPGLAGGELFF
17,TRBJ2-1,TRBD2,-,TRBV2,TGTGCCAGCAGAAGAACTAGCGCAAGTAGCTCCTACAATGAGCAGTTCTTC,CASRRTSASSSYNEQFF
13,TRBJ2-3,-,-,TRBV7-3,TGTGCCAGCAGCCCCCCTAGTACAAATACGCAGTATTTT,CASSPPSTNTQYF
15,TRBJ2-1,-,-,TRBV30,TGTGCCTGGAGTCCCGGCCTCAGCTCCTACAATGAGCAGTTCTTC,CAWSPGLSSYNEQFF
16,TRBJ2-1,TRBD1,once,TRBV6-5,TGTGCCAGCAGTTACTCTTCACAGGGGTCCTACAATGAGCAGTTCTTC,CASSYSSQGSYNEQFF
12,TRBJ2-7,TRBD1,once,TRBV29-1,TGCAGCGTAGGGGACAGGAGCTACGAGCAGTACTTC,CSVGDRSYEQYF
15,TRBJ1-6,TRBD1,-,TRBV27,TGTGCCAGCAGTTTATCGGGACAGGGCACTTCACCCCTCCACTTT,CASSLSGQGTSPLHF
16,TRBJ2-3,TRBD2,once,TRBV7-9,TGTGCCAGCAGCCTTACTAGCGGGTCCCGCACAGATACGCAGTATTTT,CASSLTSGSRTDTQYF
15,TRBJ2-7,TRBD2,-,TRBV28,TGTGCCAGCAGTTCGACCGCGGGGGGAGCCTACGAGCAGTACTTC,CASSSTAGGAYEQYF
14,TRBJ2-5,-,-,TRBV14,TGTGCCAGCAGCCAAGATGCGGGTAGAGAGACCCAGTACTTC,CASSQDAGRETQYF
20,TRBJ2-6,-,-,TRBV28,TGTGCCAGCAGTTTCTTTGGTGGGGGAGACCAGACCTCTGGGGCCAACGTCCTGACTTTC,CASSFFGGGDQTSGANVLTF
15,TRBJ2-5,-,-,TRBV6-6,TGTGCCAGCAGTTACCAACAGGGATACCAAGAGACCCAGTACTTC,CASSYQQGYQETQYF
15,TRBJ1-4,-,few,TRBV28,TGTGCCAGCAGTTTATCGGCCCCTACTAATGAAAAACTGTTTTTT,CASSLSAPTNEKLFF
15,TRBJ2-3,-,few,TRBV5-6,TGTGCCAGCAGCTCAAGGACGGGGAGTCAATATACGCAGTATTTT,CASSSRTGSQYTQYF
11,TRBJ2-5,-,-,TRBV29-1,TGCAGCGTTTATAGCACAGAGACCCAGTACTTC,CSVYSTETQYF